This paragraph reports one T cell receptor (beta chain). Its matching antigen is unknown. These data come from a study of T-cell memory formation after mild COVID-19. Broader study findings: The pre-infection memory compartment contained some responding clones, suggesting cross-reactive memory joined.

Constant-segment-primed 5'RACE gave TCR alpha and TCR beta cDNA libraries with sample barcodes and UMIs. TCRdb re-analysed the 5' RACE reads in MiXCR, keeping a single row per CDR3 protein. The sample consists of about 350,000 distinct CDR3 sequences, roughly an eighth of them appearing once. This CDR3 has 16 residues. CDR1 and CDR2 (germline): SNHLY, FYNNEI. V was clipped by 7 bases and J by 1 base, with 17 bases between them. The sequence came from a young man who had mild COVID-19 (a few samples of this study predate the infection). Cell type and time point are not known. Source material: PBMCs or a T cell subset sorted from them (not recorded which). The J gene is TRBJ1-5, the V gene TRBV2; D is perhaps TRBD1 (5 bases). The CDR3 protein is CASNWDGPGSNQPQHF. CDR3 in DNA: TGTGCCAGCAACTGGGACGGTCCGGGAAGCAATCAGCCCCAGCATTTT.